This T cell receptor beta chain stems from a study of blood T cell repertoires in COVID-19. Study summary: The United States, Italy and Spain were the sources of the acute and convalescent COVID-19 samples. Sources were T cells, B-cell-depleted T cells, or PBMCs; the material itself was cDNA or gDNA.

The V segment lost 5 bases and the J segment 4 bases; nucleotides outside the gene matches: 5. This CDR3 is built from 15 residues. Germline V lookup: CDR1 SGHTA, CDR2 FQGTGA. Methods used by the authors: Reference gene primer amplification gave nucleated cell count estimates. TCRdb's table, derived via immunoSEQ multiplex PCR, lists solely in-frame clones and lacks some. Clone size and V and J calls were adopted from that table, with D and trimming inferred from the DNA. The sample shows 380,000 or so clones, roughly 90% of them seen only once. The sequence was collected from a man aged 35-49 years with acute or convalescent COVID-19. Sequenced: peripheral blood. This chain connects TRBV7-3 to TRBJ2-3; 11 positions agree with TRBD2. The CDR3 sequence is CASSLAGGRADTQYF. The CDR3 DNA reads as TGTGCCAGCAGCCTAGCGGGGGGCCGCGCAGATACGCAGTATTTT. Using reference TRBV7-3 and TRBJ2-3 for the parts outside the CDR3, the full variable domain is GAGVSQTPSNKVTEKGKYVELRCDPISGHTALYWYRQSLGQGPEFLIYFQGTGAADDSGLPNDRFFAVRPEGSVSTLKIQRTERGDSAVYLCASSLAGGRADTQYFGPGTRLTVL.